Each of the 20 T cell receptor beta chains below was sequenced from the same sample in a study of technical replicates of blood from several donors. Repertoires were generated with immunoSEQ multiplex PCR, while TCRdb's copy carries only in-frame clones and drops some. Of under 90,000 clones in the sample, 85% to 95% were seen once. Sequenced material: T cells isolated from PBMCs. All receptors come from a human donor in good health.

V gene TRBV28 combines with J gene TRBJ1-1; possibly TRBD1 for D (5 bases). The CDR3 is made up of 15 amino acids. CDR1 is MDHEN and CDR2 is SYDVKM in the germline V gene. V gave up 2 bases and J gave up 4 bases, with 14 bases separating them. The CDR3 nucleotides are TGTGCCAGCAGTTTACTCGTCAGGGTCAGCACTGAAGCTTTCTTT. This translates into CASSLLVRVSTEAFF.

The chain uses TRBV5-1 and TRBJ1-1; a weak D match, TRBD1 (5 bases). The length of the CDR3 is 17 residues. Trimming stripped 2 bases from V and 6 bases from J, with 23 bases between. Per germline, CDR1 SGHRS and CDR2 YFSETQ. The CDR3 region has the DNA TGCGCCAGCAGCTTAGGCACAAGGGGCGCCCCGCCGCCTGAAGCTTTCTTT. Translating it yields CASSLGTRGAPPPEAFF.

This sequence joins TRBV5-4 and TRBJ2-1, with 12 bases that match TRBD2. The junction had 9 bases not matched to a gene; V was cut back by 4 bases and J by 7 bases. Germline assignment: CDR1 SGHNT and CDR2 YYREEE (reference sequence). This CDR3 comprises 16 residues. The CDR3 protein is CASSPLSTSGSNEQFF. CDR3 DNA sequence: TGTGCCAGCAGCCCCCTCTCGACTAGCGGGAGTAATGAGCAGTTCTTC.

V and J are TRBV7-9 and TRBJ1-1; D perhaps matches TRBD1 (5 bases). Deletions cut 5 bases from V and 1 base from J, with 17 bases between. The CDR3 runs 16 residues. Germline loops: CDR1 SEHNR, CDR2 FQNEAQ (reference sequence). CDR3 DNA: TGTGCCAGCAGCACCCCGGGAGGGACCGCGAACACTGAAGCTTTCTTT. It is translated as CASSTPGGTANTEAFF.

The rearrangement links TRBV13 to TRBJ2-2; 9 bases map to TRBD2. V lost 4 bases, J lost 4 bases, and 13 bases stayed unmatched. Germline CDR1 reads PRHDT; CDR2 reads FYEKMQ (reference sequence). CDR3 length equals 18 residues. The CDR3 reads CASSSSMAGGPGTGELFF. In DNA form, the CDR3 reads TGTGCCAGCAGCTCGTCGATGGCGGGAGGGCCGGGCACCGGGGAGCTGTTTTTT.

This clone was detected only once. This chain links TRBV28 with TRBJ2-3; 9 positions match TRBD1. This CDR3 region has 15 residues. Germline V lookup: CDR1 MDHEN, CDR2 SYDVKM. V shed 7 bases, J shed 3 bases, and the junction held 8 bases outside the gene matches. The CDR3 is CASISPGQGTDTQYF. CDR3 coding DNA: TGTGCCAGCATTTCGCCGGGACAGGGAACAGATACGCAGTATTTT.

The chain links TRBV2 to TRBJ2-3; 14 bases line up with TRBD2. J gave up 3 bases and V 9 bases, and 2 bases lay outside the gene matches. This CDR3 spans 14 amino acids. CDR1 and CDR2 from the germline V gene are SNHLY and FYNNEI. DNA for the CDR3: TGTGCCAGGGGACTAGCGGGAGAAACAGATACGCAGTATTTT. Protein sequence: CARGLAGETDTQYF.

V gene TRBV6-1 combines with J gene TRBJ2-1; D is possibly TRBD2 (5 bases). CDR1 is MNHNS, CDR2 SASEGT, per germline. Trimming shortened V by 3 bases and J by 0 bases, and 12 bases separated the two germline ends. There are 16 residues in the CDR3. The CDR3 DNA is TGTGCCAGCAGTGAGTACAGCGGAAACTCCTACAATGAGCAGTTCTTC. It translates to CASSEYSGNSYNEQFF.

The rearrangement joins TRBV6-5 to TRBJ1-5; D not certain. V lost 6 bases and J lost 4, with 10 bases in between. The CDR3 spans 13 residues. Germline CDR1 MNHEY, CDR2 SVGAGI. CDR3 bases: TGTGCCAGCAGCCTCCGGGGTAATCAGCCCCAGCATTTT. Its translation: CASSLRGNQPQHF.

This chain links TRBV19 with TRBJ1-1, with D possibly being TRBD1 (5 bases). CDR1 is LNHDA and CDR2 is SQIVND in the germline V gene (reference sequence). V lost 3 bases and J 0 bases, leaving 8 bases between the germline ends. The length of the CDR3 is 14 residues. This CDR3 is CASSMGGMNTEAFF. For the CDR3, the DNA is TGTGCCAGTAGTATGGGGGGTATGAACACTGAAGCTTTCTTT.

V gene TRBV9 combines with J gene TRBJ2-1; 10 nucleotides agree with TRBD2. The V gene end was trimmed by 3 bases and the J gene end by 4 bases; junction bases not matched to a gene: 4. CDR1 and CDR2 from the germline V gene are SGDLS and YYNGEE. The CDR3 length is 15 residues. CDR3 coding DNA: TGTGCCAGCAGCGCCGGACTAGCGGATTACAATGAGCAGTTCTTC. Translating it yields CASSAGLADYNEQFF.

The V call is TRBV27, the J call TRBJ1-2; TRBD1 matches 9 bases. CDR3 size: 15 residues. The ends lost 5 bases at V and 4 bases at J; junction bases unmatched: 8. From germline, CDR1 is MNHEY and CDR2 SMNVEV (reference sequence). Written as DNA, the CDR3 is TGTGCCAGCAGTCCCGGGACAGGGATGAGCTATGGCTACACCTTC. Translation: CASSPGTGMSYGYTF.

The chain has TRBV25-1 and TRBJ1-3; no clear D gene. The CDR3 loop spans 15 amino acids. V lost 4 bases to trimming and J lost 2 bases, with 12 bases between them. CDR1 and CDR2 from the germline V gene are MGHDK and SYGVNS. The DNA for the CDR3 is TGTGCCAGCAGTGTAGCGGCAGGAGCTGGAAACACCATATATTTT. Protein product: CASSVAAGAGNTIYF.

The J gene is TRBJ2-7, the V gene TRBV5-4, with TRBD2 identical over 8 bases. The germline CDR1 and CDR2 sequences are SGHNT and YYREEE (reference sequence). Trimming took 4 bases from V and 2 from J; bases not matched to a gene: 5. The CDR3 sequence is 14 residues long. The CDR3, as DNA: TGTGCCAGCAGCCCCGGGACTAGAACCTACGAGCAGTACTTC. Translated, it gives CASSPGTRTYEQYF.

This chain joins TRBV7-8 and TRBJ1-2; D is unresolved. Trimming pared 2 bases from V and 8 bases from J, leaving 21 bases between. The germline gives CDR1 SGHVS, CDR2 FQNEAQ. The length of the CDR3 is 16 residues. Here the CDR3 reads CASSLPQPGRLGGYTF. CDR3 DNA sequence: TGTGCCAGCAGCTTACCCCAACCGGGGAGGCTGGGGGGCTACACCTTC.

The V call is TRBV9, the J call TRBJ2-3; D perhaps matches TRBD1 (6 bases). This CDR3 has 17 amino acids. Germline loops: CDR1 SGDLS, CDR2 YYNGEE. V gave up 0 bases and J gave up 4 bases, with 18 bases separating them. As DNA, the CDR3 is TGTGCCAGCAGCGTAGCCCCCGGGACAATATTCCCAGATACGCAGTATTTT. It translates to CASSVAPGTIFPDTQYF.

This chain connects TRBV30 to TRBJ2-7, with D unclear. Germline CDR1 is GTSNPN and CDR2 is SVGIG (reference sequence). The CDR3 runs 12 residues. The germline V and J ends were trimmed by 1 base and 4 bases, with 8 bases remaining between them. CDR3 sequence: CAWSGGSYEQYF. For the CDR3, the DNA is TGTGCCTGGAGTGGCGGATCGTACGAGCAGTACTTC.

This chain links TRBV29-1 with TRBJ2-5, with D perhaps matching TRBD2 (6 bases). The V and J ends lost 5 bases and 1 base respectively, with 11 bases between them. Germline V lookup: CDR1 SQVTM, CDR2 ANQGSEA. There are 13 residues in the CDR3. The CDR3 nucleotides read TGCAGCGTTATTCGACTAGGCCAAGAGACCCAGTACTTC. It translates to CSVIRLGQETQYF.

The rearrangement links TRBV6-5 to TRBJ1-5; a possible D gene is TRBD1 (5 bases). The CDR3 is 13 residues long. From germline, CDR1 is MNHEY and CDR2 SVGAGI. The ends were cut back, 5 bases at V and 9 bases at J, with 14 bases in the middle. CDR3 DNA: TGTGCCAGCAGTCAAAACAGGAACGGGCCCCAGCATTTT. Translated: CASSQNRNGPQHF.

The chain links TRBV5-1 to TRBJ2-7, with 9 positions matching TRBD2. V lost 4 bases to trimming and J lost 2 bases; unmatched junction nucleotides: 4. Germline values: CDR1 SGHRS, CDR2 YFSETQ. The CDR3 contains 14 residues. The CDR3 DNA is TGCGCCAGCAGCCCGACTAGCGGTACCTACGAGCAGTACTTC. It yields the protein CASSPTSGTYEQYF.